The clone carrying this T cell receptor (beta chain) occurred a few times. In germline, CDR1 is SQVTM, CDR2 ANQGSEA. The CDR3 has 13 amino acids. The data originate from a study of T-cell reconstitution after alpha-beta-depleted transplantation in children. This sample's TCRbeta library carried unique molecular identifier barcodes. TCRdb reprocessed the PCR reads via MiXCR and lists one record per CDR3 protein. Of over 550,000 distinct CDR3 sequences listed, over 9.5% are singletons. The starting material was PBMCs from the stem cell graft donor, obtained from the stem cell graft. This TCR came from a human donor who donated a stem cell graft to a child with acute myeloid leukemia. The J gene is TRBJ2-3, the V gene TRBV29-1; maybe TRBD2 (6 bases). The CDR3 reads CSHNRGTADTQYF. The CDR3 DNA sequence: TGCAGTCATAACCGGGGGACGGCAGATACGCAGTATTTT.